This T cell receptor (beta chain) was identified in a study of control samples from healthy donors and cancer patients. TCRdb's copy holds only in-frame clones and misses some; the assay was immunoSEQ multiplex PCR. This sample yields roughly 220,000 clones, of which around 94% are seen a single time; 1.5% belongs to the top ten. Germline V gene sequence: CDR1 KGHSH, CDR2 LQKENI. This CDR3 spans 16 amino acids. Trimming removed 3 bases from V and 0 bases from J; junction bases left unmatched: 0. The TCR sequence derives from a man between 45 and 60 years old in good health. J is TRBJ2-2 and V is TRBV18; 11 bases map to TRBD1. The sequencing input was blood. The CDR3 spells CASSPGQGANTGELFF. DNA for the CDR3: TGTGCCAGCTCACCGGGACAGGGGGCGAACACCGGGGAGCTGTTTTTT.